This T cell receptor beta chain was recovered during a study of CD8 T cells in ankylosing spondylitis. Study-level findings and limits: In ankylosing spondylitis blood, a motif of seven to nine highly homologous TCR beta variants appeared characteristic.

Notes on this clonotype: Its antigen is as yet unknown.

TCRdb analysed the 5' RACE reads with MiXCR anew, one entry per CDR3 protein. The sample shows around 490,000 distinct CDR3 sequences, about 5% of them seen only once. The specimen was blood, either unsorted or a sorted T cell fraction (not recorded which). The TCR comes from a male donor with ankylosing spondylitis.

The CDR3: CASSQDWAGGLCYTF. As DNA, the CDR3 is TGTGCCAGCAGCCAAGATTGGGCAGGGGGCCTGTGCTACACCTTC. The genes are TRBV3-1 and TRBJ1-2; 8 bases align to TRBD1. CDR3 length: 15 amino acids. V lost 0 bases, J lost 9 bases, and 9 bases stayed unmatched. CDR1 and CDR2 (germline): LGHDT, YNNKEL (reference sequence).